This T cell receptor beta chain was sequenced for a study of beta chain features in type 1 diabetes (dated by TCRdb to between 2017 and 2018). A note on the overall study: Patients and healthy donors did not differ in mean age, gender distribution, total cell number or subset yield. In the study, recently diagnosed type 1 diabetes patients and matched healthy donors were compared on the TCRB repertoires of their sorted circulating CD4+ T cell subsets. Regulatory and stem cell-like memory subsets were isolated from only 8 patients and 8 healthy donors, whereas naive and central memory subsets came from all 30 or so donors. A total of around 110,000,000 sorted cells were examined across all samples, and RNA yield correlated strongly with the number of cells per subset.

With respect to this clone: Its antigen remains unidentified. One base away there is no much larger clone; base qualities are not given.

Summary of the overall study and its limitations: Shorter templates might be favored by PCR, yet because patient and control samples were amplified and corrected together, any such skew would affect both groups equally. Because the HLA sub-analyses included only small numbers of individuals, any influence of HLA type on TCRB rearrangement was left unresolved. Type 1 diabetes patients showed a moderate but significant shortening of TCRB CDR3 length in all four CD4+ subsets. Because cDNA rather than genomic DNA was sequenced, highly expressing activated cells could have been over-represented, although no difference in activation and CD3 levels was found between groups. At VDJ recombination sites, type 1 diabetes patients had fewer insertions and more deleted nucleotides, which implies abnormalities in thymic rearrangement. Naive, central memory and regulatory TCRB repertoires appeared more similar among patients than among healthy donors.

V trim: 0 bases; J trim: 4 bases; unmatched bases: 6. As encoded in the germline V gene, CDR1 is SGHRS while CDR2 is YFSETQ. Measured from the cysteine to the phenylalanine, the CDR3 is 16 residues long. The CDR3 DNA has 48 bases and is translated from base 1. From each donor, a single peripheral blood sample of around 120 mL on average was drawn into heparinised tubes. Naive, central memory, regulatory and stem cell-like memory CD4+ T cells were sorted on a BD FACSAria II using a panel including CD45RO, CCR7, CD25, CD127, CD95 and CD27. A purity above 95% was achieved for all sorted populations. PBMCs were isolated right away by Lymphoprep density gradient centrifugation and were stained directly, without culture. So that batch effects would be minimized, each experiment stained and sorted samples in pairs, pairing one healthy donor with one patient. The entire amount of isolated RNA was reverse transcribed using the High Capacity cDNA Reverse Transcription Kit, so the sequenced TCRB transcripts were expressed ones. Deep immunoSEQ sequencing was applied to naive, central memory and regulatory T cell samples, giving an average of about 3.4 million total reads per sample. Sorted cells were lysed in RLT buffer, and RNA was extracted using DNase-treated RNeasy Micro or Mini kits according to cell number. To prevent cross-contamination, each cell subset was processed individually, whereas patient and healthy donor samples were processed jointly. Using the immunoSEQ multiplex PCR, TCRB sequences were amplified from cDNA into 87-bp fragments spanning the CDR3 region. Amplicons were sequenced on the Illumina HiSeq platform. The authors processed their data as follows. Synthetic template baselines were used to correct PCR bias computationally, reads within Hamming distance 2 were collapsed together, and singletons that could not be merged were discarded. Reads were aligned against IMGT so that V, D and J genes, CDR3 length and insertions or deletions at six rearrangement sites could be assigned. Within each subset, clonotype counts were normalized to sorted cell number, and only after that were true diversity and Gini coefficients computed with the tcR R package. The overlap coefficient, calculated on TCRB nucleotide sequences, was used to quantify repertoire sharing. As stored in TCRdb, this immuneACCESS dataset retains in-frame rearrangements with V and J assigned. A fraction of the clones does not appear; measured against another copy, unresolved V genes explain less than half of the discrepancy, and the remainder lacks a known reason. V and J calls and clone size are given by that table; D and trimming were obtained from the DNA. The sample table lists around 120,000 clones, roughly a sixth of them with a count of one. 2.6% of the sample belongs to the ten largest clones.

This sequence uses TRBV5-1 and TRBJ2-7; a stretch of 11 junction bases matches TRBD2. The sequenced sample was central memory CD4+ T cells from blood. The sequence derives from a man between 18 and 29 years old with type 1 diabetes. The CDR3 region reads CASSLDGTSGVYEQYF. The DNA reads TGCGCCAGCAGCTTGGATGGGACTAGCGGAGTATACGAGCAGTACTTC.